A selection of T cell receptor beta chains follows, all from one sample in a study of PD-1 blockade in mismatch repair-deficient tumors. Sequenced by immunoSEQ multiplex PCR; TCRdb stores in-frame clones only, minus some. The top ten hold 10% to 15% of the sample, which has around 130,000 clones, around nine tenths seen once. The sample was peripheral blood, taken roughly 67 weeks after starting pembrolizumab. All receptors come from an adult with mismatch repair-deficient cancer. Each CDR3 is given with its conserved first and last residue. The D gene is left open where the match is weak. Clone size is shown for a subset of rows, as once, few, many or a class of expanded clone.

CASRNPTPRGANEKLFF TGTGCCAGTAGAAATCCGACCCCCAGGGGCGCTAATGAAAAACTGTTTTTT NA TRBJ1-4 NA TRBV19
CASSAWGLDSYEQYF TGCGCCAGCAGCGCCTGGGGACTTGACTCCTACGAGCAGTACTTC once TRBJ2-7 NA TRBV5-1
CASSLGQGALNYGYTF TGCGCCAGCAGCTTGGGTCAGGGGGCGCTTAACTATGGCTACACCTTC NA TRBJ1-2 TRBD1 TRBV5-1
CASSPGTAYEQYF TGTGCCAGCAGCCCTGGGACAGCCTACGAGCAGTACTTC NA TRBJ2-7 TRBD1 TRBV11-2
CASSVRGSGNTIYF TGTGCCAGCAGTGTTAGAGGGTCTGGAAACACCATATATTTT NA TRBJ1-3 NA TRBV6-1
CASSRTRVRAKNIQYF TGTGCCAGCAGTCGAACCAGGGTTAGAGCCAAAAACATTCAGTACTTC NA TRBJ2-4 NA TRBV13
CASGLAGEAFF TGTGCCAGCGGATTAGCAGGGGAAGCTTTCTTT NA TRBJ1-1 NA TRBV5-6
CASSQNGAPGANVLTF TGTGCCAGCAGTCAAAACGGGGCGCCTGGGGCCAACGTCCTGACTTTC NA TRBJ2-6 NA TRBV6-6
CANSLTSGRSSETQYF TGTGCCAACAGCCTAACTAGCGGGAGATCTTCAGAGACCCAGTACTTC NA TRBJ2-5 TRBD2 TRBV13
CASSLAASSYNEQFF TGTGCCAGCAGCCTAGCGGCAAGCTCCTACAATGAGCAGTTCTTC NA TRBJ2-1 TRBD2 TRBV9
CASSRSTDTQYF TGCGCCAGCAGCCGGAGCACAGATACGCAGTATTTT NA TRBJ2-3 NA TRBV5-1
CASSQAFSTDTQYF TGCGCCAGCAGCCAAGCGTTTAGCACAGATACGCAGTATTTT NA TRBJ2-3 NA TRBV4-3
CASSHSYEQYF TGTGCCAGCAGCCACAGTTACGAGCAGTACTTC NA TRBJ2-7 NA TRBV7-8
CARSTYPRNYGYTF TGTGCCAGGTCAACCTACCCCCGAAACTATGGCTACACCTTC NA TRBJ1-2 NA TRBV2